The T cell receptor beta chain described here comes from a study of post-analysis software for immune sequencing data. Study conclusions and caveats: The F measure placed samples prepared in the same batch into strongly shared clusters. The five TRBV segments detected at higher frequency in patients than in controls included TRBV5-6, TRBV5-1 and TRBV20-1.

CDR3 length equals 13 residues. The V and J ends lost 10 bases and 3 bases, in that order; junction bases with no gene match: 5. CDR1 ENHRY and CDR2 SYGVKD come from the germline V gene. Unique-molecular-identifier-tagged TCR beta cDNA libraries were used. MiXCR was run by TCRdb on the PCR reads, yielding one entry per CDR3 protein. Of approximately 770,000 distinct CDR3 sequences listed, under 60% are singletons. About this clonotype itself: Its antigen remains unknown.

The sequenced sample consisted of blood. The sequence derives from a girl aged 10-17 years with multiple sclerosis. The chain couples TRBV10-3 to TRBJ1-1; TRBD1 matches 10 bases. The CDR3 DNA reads TGTGCCACGGTGGGACAGGGGTACACTGAAGCTTTCTTT. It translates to CATVGQGYTEAFF.